This entry lists 19 T cell receptor beta chains sequenced from one sample in a study of technical replicates of blood from a few donors. TCRdb's table, derived via immunoSEQ multiplex PCR, lists solely in-frame clones and lacks some. This sample yields about 70,000 clones, of which 98% are seen a single time; 0.22% belongs to the top ten. The material sequenced was T cells isolated from PBMCs. The source of these receptors is a human donor in good health.

V gene TRBV21-1 combines with J gene TRBJ1-3; the D segment call TRBD1 is taken from the table without a DNA check. TRBV21-1 is marked as a pseudogene. The CDR3 length is 13 residues. CDR3 sequence reads: CASSTGWRNTIYF. DNA for the CDR3: TGTGCCAGCAGCACAGGTTGGAGAAACACCATATATTTT.

The V gene is TRBV19, the J gene TRBJ2-1; no firm D call. V was shortened by 3 bases and J by 6 bases, with 12 bases between the two germline ends. CDR1 is LNHDA and CDR2 is SQIVND in the germline V gene (reference sequence). The CDR3 spans 14 residues. CDR3 amino acids: CASSISRRINEQFF. DNA of the CDR3: TGTGCCAGTAGTATTAGCCGTAGGATCAATGAGCAGTTCTTC.

This clone was seen once. This chain connects TRBV19 to TRBJ1-3, with 7 bases aligning to TRBD1. CDR3 length: 15 amino acids. Germline V gene data show CDR1 as LNHDA and CDR2 as SQIVND (reference sequence). V was pared by 5 bases and J by 3 bases, with 7 bases of the junction left unmatched. As DNA, the CDR3 is TGTGCCAGTAGTCGAGACAGGGCTGTTGGAAACACCATATATTTT. Amino acids: CASSRDRAVGNTIYF.

The gene calls are TRBV7-6 and TRBJ2-1; TRBD2 aligns across 16 bases. Losses at the gene ends were 9 bases for V and 8 bases for J; bases not matched to a gene: 13. CDR1 is SGHVS and CDR2 is FNYEAQ in the germline V gene. This CDR3 has 17 amino acids. In nucleotides, the CDR3 is TGTGCCAGTCTCCCGGGACTAGCGGGAGGGCCGGGGGATGAGCAGTTCTTC. Translated, it gives CASLPGLAGGPGDEQFF.

This rearrangement joins TRBV30 to TRBJ1-6; D gene uncertain. Germline V gene sequence: CDR1 GTSNPN, CDR2 SVGIG (reference sequence). This CDR3 is 13 amino acids long. Trimming cost V 4 bases and J 10 bases, with 14 bases left between them. CDR3 region: CAWNKGEKSPLHF. In DNA, the CDR3 is TGTGCCTGGAATAAGGGAGAGAAATCACCCCTCCACTTT.

The chain couples TRBV28 to TRBJ1-1; 7 positions agree with TRBD1. Per the germline V gene, CDR1 is MDHEN and CDR2 is SYDVKM. Unmatched junction bases numbered 8, after V lost 3 bases and J lost 1 base. CDR3 length: 16 residues. CDR3 residues: CASSLARGYRNTEAFF. As DNA, the CDR3 is TGTGCCAGCAGTTTGGCCAGGGGGTATAGGAACACTGAAGCTTTCTTT. Full variable domain (outside the CDR3, taken from reference TRBV28 and TRBJ1-1): DVKVTQSSRYLVKRTGEKVFLECVQDMDHENMFWYRQDPGLGLRLIYFSYDVKMKEKGDIPEGYSVSREKKERFSLILESASTNQTSMYLCASSLARGYRNTEAFFGQGTRLTVV.

The V and J genes are TRBV11-2 and TRBJ2-1, with D unresolved. The CDR3 loop spans 11 amino acids. Germline CDR1 SGHAT, CDR2 FQNNGV. Between the trimmed V and J ends, which lost 1 base and 10 bases, there was a span of 5 bases. The CDR3 loop is CASSLGGEQFF. CDR3 sequence (DNA): TGTGCCAGCAGCTTAGGCGGAGAGCAGTTCTTC.

The chain joins TRBV6-6 to TRBJ2-7; D is uncertain. This CDR3 comprises 11 residues. V gave up 4 bases and J gave up 6 bases, with 7 bases separating them. From germline, CDR1 is MNHNY and CDR2 SVGAGI (reference sequence). Written as DNA, the CDR3 is TGTGCCAGCAGTTTCCTTAGCGAGCAGTACTTC. As protein: CASSFLSEQYF.

V is TRBV9 and J is TRBJ2-7; TRBD2 might be the D (6 bases). This CDR3 region has 15 residues. The germline CDR1 and CDR2 sequences are SGDLS and YYNGEE. The V gene lost 0 bases and the J gene lost 2 bases, with 12 bases spanning the gap. The CDR3 coding sequence is TGTGCCAGCAGCGTAGGGAGGGACCCCACCTACGAGCAGTACTTC. Protein product: CASSVGRDPTYEQYF. Based on the CDR3 plus reference TRBV9 and TRBJ2-7, the full variable domain is DSGVTQTPKHLITATGQRVTLRCSPRSGDLSVYWYQQSLDQGLQFLIQYYNGEERAKGNILERFSAQQFPDLHSELNLSSLELGDSALYFCASSVGRDPTYEQYFGPGTRLTVT.

The chain recombines TRBV4-1 with TRBJ2-2; the D is unclear. The CDR3 sequence is 14 residues long. The germline CDR1 and CDR2 sequences are MGHRA and YSYEKL. V was pared by 2 bases and J by 0 bases, with 4 bases between. As DNA, the CDR3 is TGCGCCAGCAGCCAAACAACGAACACCGGGGAGCTGTTTTTT. Residues: CASSQTTNTGELFF.

V and J are TRBV7-3 and TRBJ2-5, with D tentatively TRBD1 (5 bases). This CDR3 comprises 13 residues. Germline V gives CDR1 SGHTA, CDR2 FQGTGA. V lost 3 bases, J lost 4 bases, and 9 bases lay in between. The CDR3 sequence: CASSLSGLETQYF. CDR3 coding DNA: TGTGCCAGCAGCTTGTCAGGGTTAGAGACCCAGTACTTC. Combining the CDR3 with reference TRBV7-3 and TRBJ2-5 gives the whole variable domain GAGVSQTPSNKVTEKGKYVELRCDPISGHTALYWYRQSLGQGPEFLIYFQGTGAADDSGLPNDRFFAVRPEGSVSTLKIQRTERGDSAVYLCASSLSGLETQYFGPGTRLLVL.

The chain is built from TRBV4-2 and TRBJ2-1, with TRBD2 identical over 10 bases. The CDR3 extends over 16 amino acids. Germline V lookup: CDR1 LGHNA, CDR2 YNFKEQ. Trimming at V came to 1 base and at J to 6 bases, leaving 6 bases not matched to a gene. As DNA, the CDR3 is TGTGCCAGCAGCCAAGCCCTAGCGGGAGCGTCCAATGAGCAGTTCTTC. As protein: CASSQALAGASNEQFF.

The rearrangement links TRBV9 to TRBJ2-2; D perhaps matches TRBD2 (5 bases). CDR1 and CDR2 from the germline V gene are SGDLS and YYNGEE. The V gene lost 3 bases and the J gene lost 0 bases, with 6 bases spanning the gap. There are 14 residues in the CDR3. This CDR3 reads CASSGRSNTGELFF. CDR3 nucleotide sequence: TGTGCCAGCAGCGGGAGGTCGAACACCGGGGAGCTGTTTTTT.

This chain links TRBV30 with TRBJ2-1; 8 bases map to TRBD2. The CDR3 consists of 11 residues. The V gene's germline CDR1 is GTSNPN and CDR2 SVGIG (reference sequence). Trimming took 8 bases from V and 9 from J; bases not matched to a gene: 6. Written as DNA, the CDR3 is TGTGCCGGGACTAGGAGGGGTGAGCAGTTCTTC. Translation: CAGTRRGEQFF.

The rearrangement uses TRBV20-1 and TRBJ2-7; weak D call: TRBD1 (6 bases). Trimming shortened V by 6 bases and J by 3 bases, and 9 bases separated the two germline ends. The CDR3 runs to 11 residues. Germline loops: CDR1 DFQATT, CDR2 SNEGSKA (reference sequence). The CDR3 sequence is CSAEDSYEQYF. The CDR3 nucleotides are TGCAGTGCCGAGGACAGCTACGAGCAGTACTTC.

CDR3 loop: CASSQGEVSYEQYF. The CDR3 DNA follows: TGCGCCAGCAGCCAAGGAGAGGTTTCCTACGAGCAGTACTTC. This chain links TRBV4-3 with TRBJ2-7, with D hard to call. The V gene's germline CDR1 is LGHNA and CDR2 YSLEER. V was clipped by 1 base and J by 1 base, with 8 bases between them. The CDR3 runs 14 residues.

This clone was recorded once. The chain joins TRBV28 to TRBJ1-1, with unresolved D. This CDR3 has 14 amino acids. With 2 bases removed from V and 1 base from J, the gap between germline ends came to 8 bases. Per the germline V gene, CDR1 is MDHEN and CDR2 is SYDVKM. CDR3 in DNA: TGTGCCAGCAGTTTAGTGCGAGGGAACACTGAAGCTTTCTTT. Its protein product is CASSLVRGNTEAFF.

The chain uses TRBV28 and TRBJ2-6; D call uncertain. This CDR3 comprises 13 residues. V gave up 2 bases and J gave up 4 bases, with 3 bases separating them. Germline V gene lookup returns CDR1 MDHEN and CDR2 SYDVKM. The CDR3 DNA sequence: TGTGCCAGCAGTTTAACAGGGGCCAACGTCCTGACTTTC. It translates to CASSLTGANVLTF. The entire variable domain, with the rest obtained from reference TRBV28 and TRBJ2-6, is as follows: DVKVTQSSRYLVKRTGEKVFLECVQDMDHENMFWYRQDPGLGLRLIYFSYDVKMKEKGDIPEGYSVSREKKERFSLILESASTNQTSMYLCASSLTGANVLTFGAGSRLTVL.

V is TRBV25-1 and J is TRBJ1-1, with TRBD1 matching over 9 bases. The CDR3 has 12 residues. The trim removed 7 bases at V and 5 bases at J, leaving 2 bases unmatched. Germline V gene lookup returns CDR1 MGHDK and CDR2 SYGVNS. CDR3 region: CASKGQGTEAFF. The CDR3 DNA reads TGTGCCAGCAAAGGACAGGGGACTGAAGCTTTCTTT.